A single sample is the source of the 10 T cell receptor beta chains below, sequenced in a study of PD-L1 blockade in urothelial cancer (dated by TCRdb to the late 2010s). The library relied on the immunoSEQ multiplex PCR assay. The immuneACCESS repertoire file appears here via TCRdb, limited to in-frame rearrangements. These files lack a portion of the clones; in checked studies, under half of the deficit traces to unresolved V genes, and the cause of the others is not known. The sample records about 51,000 clones, approximately 86% of which are singletons. Around 16% of the sample is in the top ten clones. The starting material was PBMCs, obtained around atezolizumab (anti-PD-L1) treatment. The receptors originated from a man between 60 and 75 years old with urothelial cancer.

V usage is TRBV7-9 and J usage is TRBJ1-3; tentative D call: TRBD1 (6 bases). The CDR3 is 14 amino acids. In germline, CDR1 is SEHNR, CDR2 FQNEAQ (reference sequence). Trimming left V 4 bases short and J 8 bases short, with 15 bases between. CDR3 amino acids: CASSSGLNRDTIYF. Written as DNA, the CDR3 is TGTGCCAGCAGCTCGGGACTAAACAGGGACACCATATATTTT.

The J gene is TRBJ2-2, the V gene TRBV5-1, with TRBD2 matching over 8 bases. Germline trimming cut 4 bases from V and 5 bases from J; bases unmatched to any gene: 7. Germline CDR1 is SGHRS and CDR2 is YFSETQ. The CDR3 totals 15 residues. CDR3 sequence (DNA): TGCGCCAGCAGCCCGACGACTAGCGCGACCGGGGAGCTGTTTTTT. It yields the protein CASSPTTSATGELFF.

This chain connects TRBV2 to TRBJ2-7; maybe TRBD2 (5 bases). The ends were cut back, 11 bases at V and 0 bases at J, with 11 bases in the middle. This CDR3 spans 12 amino acids. The germline CDR1 and CDR2 sequences are SNHLY and FYNNEI. CDR3 protein: CAGATTSYEQYF. The CDR3 DNA follows: TGTGCCGGCGCGACTACCTCCTACGAGCAGTACTTC.

V is TRBV10-3 and J is TRBJ2-1; TRBD2 matches 12 bases. Germline loops: CDR1 ENHRY, CDR2 SYGVKD. The CDR3 totals 14 residues. The ends lost 4 bases at V and 9 bases at J; junction bases unmatched: 4. This chain's CDR3 is CAISASGGASEQFF. The CDR3 DNA follows: TGTGCCATCAGTGCTAGCGGGGGGGCCTCTGAGCAGTTCTTC.

The chain carries TRBV12-5 and TRBJ1-5, with TRBD1 matching over 7 bases. The V gene end was trimmed by 7 bases and the J gene end by 4 bases; junction bases not matched to a gene: 13. This CDR3 is 16 amino acids long. CDR1 is LGHNT and CDR2 is FRNRAP in the germline V gene. In DNA form, the CDR3 reads TGTGCTAGTGACTTAAACAGGGGCTCGGTAAATCAGCCCCAGCATTTT. Amino acids: CASDLNRGSVNQPQHF.

This clone has just one count. The rearrangement joins TRBV5-6 to TRBJ2-7; 11 nucleotides align to TRBD2. From germline, CDR1 is SGHDT and CDR2 YYEEEE. The J segment lost 3 bases and the V segment lost 4 bases, leaving 9 bases of the junction unmatched. CDR3 length equals 16 residues. The CDR3 reads CASSRPLLAGDYEQYF. CDR3 coding DNA: TGTGCCAGCAGCCGCCCCCTACTAGCGGGAGACTACGAGCAGTACTTC.

This sequence joins TRBV11-1 and TRBJ2-3, with 11 bases that match TRBD2. The germline V gene has CDR1 SGHAT and CDR2 FQDESV (reference sequence). The CDR3 extends over 16 amino acids. V lost 2 bases and J lost 6; bases outside the gene matches: 7. The CDR3 DNA reads as TGTGCCAGCAGCTTATTGACTAGCGGGGCAGGGGATACGCAGTATTTT. Its translation is CASSLLTSGAGDTQYF.

The chain couples TRBV5-1 to TRBJ1-6; D gene uncertain. Per germline, CDR1 SGHRS and CDR2 YFSETQ. V was pared by 4 bases and J by 5 bases, with 16 bases between. The CDR3 loop spans 16 amino acids. In DNA form, the CDR3 reads TGCGCCAGCAGCCTCACAGTTACGGGGAATAATTCACCCCTCCACTTT. It specifies CASSLTVTGNNSPLHF.

This chain links TRBV6-6 with TRBJ1-2, with D perhaps TRBD1 (5 bases). This CDR3 has 15 residues. The germline CDR1 and CDR2 sequences are MNHNY and SVGAGI (reference sequence). Deletions cut 2 bases from V and 1 base from J, with 11 bases between. The CDR3 sequence: CASSYAGGDNYGYTF. CDR3 DNA sequence: TGTGCCAGCAGTTACGCTGGGGGGGATAACTATGGCTACACCTTC.

This sequence joins TRBV18 and TRBJ1-5; D is possibly TRBD1 (6 bases). The CDR3 has 17 residues. Trimming pared 4 bases from V and 1 base from J, leaving 17 bases between. Germline V gene lookup returns CDR1 KGHSH and CDR2 LQKENI. The CDR3: CASSREYGQRSNQPQHF. The CDR3 bases are TGTGCCAGCTCACGCGAGTATGGACAGAGAAGCAATCAGCCCCAGCATTTT. The complete variable domain, with remaining parts taken from reference TRBV18 and TRBJ1-5, reads NAGVMQNPRHLVRRRGQEARLRCSPMKGHSHVYWYRQLPEEGLKFMVYLQKENIIDESGMPKERFSAEFPKEGPSILRIQQVVRGDSAAYFCASSREYGQRSNQPQHFGDGTRLSIL.